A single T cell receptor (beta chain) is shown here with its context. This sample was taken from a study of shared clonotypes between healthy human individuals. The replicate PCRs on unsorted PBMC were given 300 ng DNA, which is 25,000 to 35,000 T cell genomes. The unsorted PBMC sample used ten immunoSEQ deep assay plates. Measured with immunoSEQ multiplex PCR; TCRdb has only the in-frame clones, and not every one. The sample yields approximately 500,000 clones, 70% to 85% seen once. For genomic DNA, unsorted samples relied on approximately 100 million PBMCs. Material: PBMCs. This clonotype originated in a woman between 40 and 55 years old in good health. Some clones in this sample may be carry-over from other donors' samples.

DNA for the CDR3: TGTGCCAGTAGTAACCTAGCGGGAGTGGGCATTCAGTACTTC. Residues: CASSNLAGVGIQYF. The rearrangement links TRBV19 to TRBJ2-4; 10 nucleotides line up with TRBD2. Germline trimming cut 4 bases from V and 9 bases from J; bases unmatched to any gene: 6. Germline V gene sequence: CDR1 LNHDA, CDR2 SQIVND (reference sequence). The length of the CDR3 is 14 residues. The whole variable domain, remainder taken from reference TRBV19 and TRBJ2-4, is DGGITQSPKYLFRKEGQNVTLSCEQNLNHDAMYWYRQDPGQGLRLIYYSQIVNDFQKGDIAEGYSVSREKKESFPLTVTSAQKNPTAFYLCASSNLAGVGIQYFGAGTRLSVL.